This T cell receptor (beta chain) is drawn from a study of identical twins. Study-wide results and limits: Beta out-of-frame sequences showed weaker excess twin sharing. An excess of low generation probability was shown by twin-shared out-of-frame alpha sequences. Abundant cord blood beta clonotypes carried fewer insertions; memory repertoires showed none.

TCRdb reanalysed the 5' RACE reads using MiXCR and keeps one entry per CDR3 protein. The sample consists of roughly 770,000 distinct CDR3 sequences, around a sixth of them appearing once. Turning to this clonotype: Its antigen is currently unknown.

CDR3 length equals 14 residues. Trimming shortened V by 5 bases and J by 4 bases, and 11 bases separated the two germline ends. The same data also went into a second study, on T cells expressing NK-cell markers. As that study records: HCMV specificity of the expanded NKG2C+ T cell clones was not established.

This TCR came from a young woman in good health. The material sequenced was PBMCs. The V and J genes are TRBV12-3 or TRBV12-4 and TRBJ2-2; D not certain. CDR3 coding DNA: TGTGCCAGCAGTCCCCAACGTGGCACCGGGGAGCTGTTTTTT. Translating it yields CASSPQRGTGELFF.